Below, 6 T cell receptor beta chains from the same sample are listed, as sequenced in a study of blood T cell repertoires in COVID-19. The repertoire was sequenced with immunoSEQ multiplex PCR; TCRdb's copy has only in-frame clones and lacks some. The sample includes a few hundred thousand clones, roughly 87% seen only once; the top ten take 7% to 7.5%. The material sequenced was PBMCs or T cells enriched from blood (not recorded which). The receptors were sampled from a man younger than 45 in a cohort exposed to, infected with or recovered from COVID-19 (not recorded which).

A remark on this clone: At one of its ends the junction is not consistent with the germline gene, which may arise from a read error. This rearrangement joins TRBV7-8 to TRBJ2-7, with D hard to call. This CDR3 comprises 11 residues. Germline CDR1 SGHVS, CDR2 FQNEAQ. The DNA for the CDR3 is TGTGCCAGCAGCAAATATAAAGAGCCGTACTTC. This gives the protein CASSKYKEPYF.

The chain carries TRBV11-1 and TRBJ2-7; the match to TRBD1 covers 7 bases. J was trimmed by 2 bases and V by 3 bases; bases with no gene match: 4. The germline V gene has CDR1 SGHAT and CDR2 FQDESV (reference sequence). The CDR3 loop spans 14 amino acids. The CDR3 region is CASSFEQGTYEQYF. Written as DNA, the CDR3 is TGTGCCAGCAGCTTCGAACAGGGGACCTACGAGCAGTACTTC. Based on the CDR3 plus reference TRBV11-1 and TRBJ2-7, the full variable domain is EAEVAQSPRYKITEKSQAVAFWCDPISGHATLYWYRQILGQGPELLVQFQDESVVDDSQLPKDRFSAERLKGVDSTLKIQPAELGDSAMYLCASSFEQGTYEQYFGPGTRLTVT.

The chain has TRBV5-1 and TRBJ2-7; D remains unclear. CDR1 is SGHRS and CDR2 is YFSETQ in the germline V gene. The length of the CDR3 is 15 residues. V was clipped by 0 bases and J by 3 bases, with 13 bases between them. CDR3 amino acids: CASSLASRLNYEQYF. The CDR3 DNA is TGCGCCAGCAGCTTGGCGTCGAGACTCAACTACGAGCAGTACTTC.

This chain joins TRBV7-2 and TRBJ2-1, with 14 bases fitting TRBD2. This CDR3 has 18 residues. The J segment lost 12 bases and the V segment lost 0 bases, leaving 13 bases of the junction unmatched. The germline CDR1 and CDR2 sequences are SGHTA and FQGNSA. CDR3 DNA sequence: TGTGCCAGCAGCTTAGCACCCGGACTAGCGGGAGGCCCTTTGCGGCAGTTCTTC. It yields the protein CASSLAPGLAGGPLRQFF.

The chain uses TRBV11-2 and TRBJ2-2, with no clear D. CDR1 is SGHAT, CDR2 FQNNGV, per germline. Deletions cut 6 bases from V and 0 bases from J, with 8 bases between. This CDR3 comprises 14 residues. Written as DNA, the CDR3 is TGTGCCAGCAGTCACATACCGAACACCGGGGAGCTGTTTTTT. This sequence encodes CASSHIPNTGELFF.

This chain connects TRBV19 to TRBJ2-2, with D possibly TRBD2 on 7 matching bases. This CDR3 is built from 15 residues. CDR1 is LNHDA and CDR2 is SQIVND in the germline V gene (reference sequence). Trimming took off 4 bases at V and 2 bases at J, with 11 bases between the two ends. CDR3 protein: CASSTPGGNTGELFF. For the CDR3, the DNA is TGTGCCAGTAGTACCCCGGGGGGCAACACCGGGGAGCTGTTTTTT.